This TCR beta chain is from a study of pediatric ulcerative colitis. Study results and limitations: Ulcerative colitis patients shared more blood-rectal clones than controls. Rectal pinch biopsies may have included blood-derived T cells, especially in patients with overt colitis.

Profiling relied on immunoSEQ multiplex PCR, and the TCRdb table lists in-frame clones only, not all of them. The table lists 20,000 to 25,000 clones, 55% to 85% of them singletons. V lost 0 bases and J 0 bases, leaving 6 bases between the germline ends. Germline CDR1 is LGHNA and CDR2 is YSLEER. The CDR3 is 15 residues long. To note about this clone: Its antigen is currently unknown.

Rectal tissue came from one to two pinch biopsies taken at colonoscopy. This chain uses TRBV4-3 with TRBJ2-1; D not certain. What was sequenced was gut tissue. The receptor was isolated from a boy aged 10-17 years with severe ulcerative colitis. The CDR3 reads CASSQDDASYNEQFF. CDR3 nucleotide sequence: TGCGCCAGCAGCCAAGATGATGCCTCCTACAATGAGCAGTTCTTC.